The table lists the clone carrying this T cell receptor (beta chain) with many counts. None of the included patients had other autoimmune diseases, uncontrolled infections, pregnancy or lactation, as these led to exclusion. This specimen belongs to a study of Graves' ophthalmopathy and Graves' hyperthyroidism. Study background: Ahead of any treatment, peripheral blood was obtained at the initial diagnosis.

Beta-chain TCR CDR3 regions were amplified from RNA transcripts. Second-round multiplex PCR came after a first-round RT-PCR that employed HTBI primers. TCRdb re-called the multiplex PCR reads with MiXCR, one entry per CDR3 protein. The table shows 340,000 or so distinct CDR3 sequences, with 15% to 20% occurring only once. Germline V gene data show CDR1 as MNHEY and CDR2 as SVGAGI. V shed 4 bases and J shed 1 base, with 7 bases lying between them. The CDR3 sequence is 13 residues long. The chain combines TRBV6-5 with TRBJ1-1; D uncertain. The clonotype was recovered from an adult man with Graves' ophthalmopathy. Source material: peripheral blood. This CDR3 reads CASSSSANTEAFF. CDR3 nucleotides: TGTGCCAGCAGTTCGTCGGCGAACACTGAAGCTTTCTTT.